The clone carrying this T cell receptor beta chain was detected ten times or more. Its specificity is unknown. The data derive from a study of T-cell memory formation after mild COVID-19. Across the study: The study found TCR clusters largely donor specific. Study findings and constraints: Clones that contracted from day 15 to 85 were balanced CD4/CD8, while later expanders leaned CD4+. Most CD4+ clones that shrank were in CM and EM, while CD8+ ones turned up in EMRA.

TCRdb reprocessed the 5' RACE reads with MiXCR, giving one entry per CDR3 protein. The table includes 100,000 to 150,000 distinct CDR3 sequences, over 15% detected once. The CDR3 is 14 amino acids. V lost 2 bases and J lost 0, with 6 bases in between. Germline V gene data show CDR1 as SGHVS and CDR2 as FQNEAQ. The sequenced material came from PBMCs or a T cell subset sorted from them (not recorded which). This chain links TRBV7-8 with TRBJ2-3; D not certain. The origin of this receptor is a man aged 18 to 29 who had mild COVID-19 (a few samples of this study predate the infection). Cell type and time point are not known. CDR3 loop: CASSLQASTDTQYF. The CDR3 DNA reads TGTGCCAGCAGCTTACAGGCTAGCACAGATACGCAGTATTTT.